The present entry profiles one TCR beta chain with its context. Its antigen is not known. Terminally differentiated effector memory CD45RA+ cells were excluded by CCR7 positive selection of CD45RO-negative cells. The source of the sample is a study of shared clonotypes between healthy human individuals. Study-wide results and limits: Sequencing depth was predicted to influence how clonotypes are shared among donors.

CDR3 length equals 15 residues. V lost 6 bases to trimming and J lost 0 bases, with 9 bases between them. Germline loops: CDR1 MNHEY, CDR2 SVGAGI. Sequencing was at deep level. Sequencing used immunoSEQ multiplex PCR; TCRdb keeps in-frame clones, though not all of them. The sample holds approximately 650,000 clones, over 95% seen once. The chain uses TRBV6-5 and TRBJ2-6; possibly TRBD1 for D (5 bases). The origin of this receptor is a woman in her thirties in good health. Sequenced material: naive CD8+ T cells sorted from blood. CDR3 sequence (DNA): TGTGCCAGCAGGACGACAGACTCTGGGGCCAACGTCCTGACTTTC. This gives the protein CASRTTDSGANVLTF.